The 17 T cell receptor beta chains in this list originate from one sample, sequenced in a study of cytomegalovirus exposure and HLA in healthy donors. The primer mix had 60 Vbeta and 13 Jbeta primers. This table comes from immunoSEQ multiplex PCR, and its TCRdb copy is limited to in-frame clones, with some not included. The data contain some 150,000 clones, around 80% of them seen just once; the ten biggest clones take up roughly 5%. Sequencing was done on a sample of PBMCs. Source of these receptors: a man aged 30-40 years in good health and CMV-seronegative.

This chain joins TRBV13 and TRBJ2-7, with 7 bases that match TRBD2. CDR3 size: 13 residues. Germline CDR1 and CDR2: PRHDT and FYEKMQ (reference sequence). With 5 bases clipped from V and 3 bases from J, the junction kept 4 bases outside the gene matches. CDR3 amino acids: CASSPGLVYEQYF. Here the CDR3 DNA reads TGTGCCAGCAGCCCCGGACTAGTCTACGAGCAGTACTTC.

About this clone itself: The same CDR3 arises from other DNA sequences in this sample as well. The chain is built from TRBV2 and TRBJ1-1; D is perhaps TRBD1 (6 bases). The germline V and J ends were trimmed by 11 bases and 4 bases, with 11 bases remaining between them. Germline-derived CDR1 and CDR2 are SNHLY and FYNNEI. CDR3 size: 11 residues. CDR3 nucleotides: TGTGCCTCCCGAGGGGGCACTGAAGCTTTCTTT. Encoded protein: CASRGGTEAFF.

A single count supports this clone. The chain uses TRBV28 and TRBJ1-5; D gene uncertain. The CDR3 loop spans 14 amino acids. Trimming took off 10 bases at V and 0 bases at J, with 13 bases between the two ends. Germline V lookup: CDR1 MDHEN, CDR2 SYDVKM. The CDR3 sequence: CATHHRDSNQPQHF. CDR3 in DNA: TGTGCCACCCACCACCGGGATAGCAATCAGCCCCAGCATTTT.

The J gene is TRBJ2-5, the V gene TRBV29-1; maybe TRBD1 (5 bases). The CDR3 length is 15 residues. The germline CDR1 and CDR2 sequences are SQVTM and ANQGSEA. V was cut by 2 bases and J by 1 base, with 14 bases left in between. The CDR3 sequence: CSVEPRAWVQETQYF. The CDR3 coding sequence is TGCAGCGTTGAACCCAGGGCGTGGGTCCAAGAGACCCAGTACTTC.

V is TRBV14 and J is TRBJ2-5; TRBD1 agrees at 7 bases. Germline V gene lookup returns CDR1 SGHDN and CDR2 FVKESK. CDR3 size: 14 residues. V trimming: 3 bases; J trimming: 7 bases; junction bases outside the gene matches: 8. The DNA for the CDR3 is TGTGCCAGCAGCCAGAGAATCCCAGGGGGGACCCAGTACTTC. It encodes CASSQRIPGGTQYF.

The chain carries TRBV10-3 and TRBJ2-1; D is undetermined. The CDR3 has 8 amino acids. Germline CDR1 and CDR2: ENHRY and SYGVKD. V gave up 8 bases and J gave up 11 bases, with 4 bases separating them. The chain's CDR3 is CAIVKQFF. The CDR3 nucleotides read TGTGCCATCGTCAAGCAGTTCTTC.

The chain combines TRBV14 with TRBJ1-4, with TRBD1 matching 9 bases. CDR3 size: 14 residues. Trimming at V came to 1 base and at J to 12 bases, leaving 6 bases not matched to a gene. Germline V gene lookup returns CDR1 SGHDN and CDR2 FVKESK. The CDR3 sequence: CASSQGDRVGQLFF. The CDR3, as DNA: TGTGCCAGCAGCCAAGGGGACAGGGTTGGGCAACTGTTTTTT.

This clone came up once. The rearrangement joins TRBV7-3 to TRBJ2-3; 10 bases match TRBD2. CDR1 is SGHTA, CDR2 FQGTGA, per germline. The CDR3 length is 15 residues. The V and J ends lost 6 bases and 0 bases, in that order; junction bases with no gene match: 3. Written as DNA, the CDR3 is TGTGCCAGCAGTTTAGCGGGGGGAAGCACAGATACGCAGTATTTT. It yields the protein CASSLAGGSTDTQYF.

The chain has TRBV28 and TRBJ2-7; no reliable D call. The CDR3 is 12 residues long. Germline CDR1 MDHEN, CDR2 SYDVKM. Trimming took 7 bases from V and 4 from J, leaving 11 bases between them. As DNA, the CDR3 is TGTGCCAGCACCCCCGGCGGTTACGAGCAGTACTTC. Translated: CASTPGGYEQYF.

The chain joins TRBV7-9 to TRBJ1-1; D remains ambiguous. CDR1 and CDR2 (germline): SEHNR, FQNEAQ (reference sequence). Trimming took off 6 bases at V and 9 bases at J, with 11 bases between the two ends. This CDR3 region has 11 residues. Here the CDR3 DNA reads TGTGCCAGCAGTTCCGAGATCCAAGCTTTCTTT. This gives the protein CASSSEIQAFF.

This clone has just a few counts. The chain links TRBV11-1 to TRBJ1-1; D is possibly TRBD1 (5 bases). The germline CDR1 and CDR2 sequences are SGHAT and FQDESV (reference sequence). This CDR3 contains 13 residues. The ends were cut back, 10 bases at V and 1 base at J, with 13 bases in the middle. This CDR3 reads CAIRGSSNTEAFF. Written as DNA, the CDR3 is TGTGCCATAAGGGGCTCCTCGAACACTGAAGCTTTCTTT. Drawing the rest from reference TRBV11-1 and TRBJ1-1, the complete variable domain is EAEVAQSPRYKITEKSQAVAFWCDPISGHATLYWYRQILGQGPELLVQFQDESVVDDSQLPKDRFSAERLKGVDSTLKIQPAELGDSAMYLCAIRGSSNTEAFFGQGTRLTVV.

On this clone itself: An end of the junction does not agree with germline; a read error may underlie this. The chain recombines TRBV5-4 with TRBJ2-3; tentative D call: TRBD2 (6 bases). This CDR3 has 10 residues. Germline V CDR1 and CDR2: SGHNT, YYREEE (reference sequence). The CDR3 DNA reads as TGTGCCAGCGGGACTCAAGCGGAGAATTTT. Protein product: CASGTQAENF.

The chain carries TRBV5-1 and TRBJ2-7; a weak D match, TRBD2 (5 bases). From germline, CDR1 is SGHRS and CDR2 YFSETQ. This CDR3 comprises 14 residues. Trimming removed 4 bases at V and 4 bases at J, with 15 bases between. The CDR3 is CASSPASRLYEQYF. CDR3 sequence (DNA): TGCGCCAGCAGCCCCGCTAGCCGCTTATACGAGCAGTACTTC.

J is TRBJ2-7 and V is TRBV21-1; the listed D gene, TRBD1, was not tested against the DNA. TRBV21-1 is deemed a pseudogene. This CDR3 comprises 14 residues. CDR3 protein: CASSLGQGGYEQYF. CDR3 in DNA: TGTGCCAGCAGCCTTGGACAGGGCGGATACGAGCAGTACTTC.

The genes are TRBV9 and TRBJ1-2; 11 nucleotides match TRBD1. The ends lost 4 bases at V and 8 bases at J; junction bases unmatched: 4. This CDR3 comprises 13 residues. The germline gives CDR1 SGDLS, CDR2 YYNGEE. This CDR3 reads CASSPGTGGGYTF. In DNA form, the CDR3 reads TGTGCCAGCAGCCCCGGGACAGGGGGAGGCTACACCTTC.

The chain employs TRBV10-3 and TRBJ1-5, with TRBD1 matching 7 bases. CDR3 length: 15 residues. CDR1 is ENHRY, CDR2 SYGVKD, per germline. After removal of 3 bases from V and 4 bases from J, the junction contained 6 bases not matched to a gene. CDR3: CAISDSGTDNQPQHF. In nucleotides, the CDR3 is TGTGCCATCAGTGACTCGGGGACAGATAATCAGCCCCAGCATTTT.

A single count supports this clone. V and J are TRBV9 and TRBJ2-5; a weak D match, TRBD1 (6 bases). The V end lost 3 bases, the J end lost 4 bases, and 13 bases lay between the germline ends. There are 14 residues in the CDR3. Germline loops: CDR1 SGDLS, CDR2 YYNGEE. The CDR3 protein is CASSAQGLGETQYF. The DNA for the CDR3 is TGTGCCAGCAGCGCACAGGGCTTGGGAGAGACCCAGTACTTC.